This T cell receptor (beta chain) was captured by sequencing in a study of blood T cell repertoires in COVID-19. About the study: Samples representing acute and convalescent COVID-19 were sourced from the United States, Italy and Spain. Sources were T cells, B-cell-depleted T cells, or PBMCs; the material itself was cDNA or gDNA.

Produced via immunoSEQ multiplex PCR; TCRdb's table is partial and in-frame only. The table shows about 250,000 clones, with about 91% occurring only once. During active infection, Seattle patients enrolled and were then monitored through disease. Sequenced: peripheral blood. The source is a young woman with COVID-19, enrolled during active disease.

The CDR3 protein is CASTPSPNQPQHF. CDR3 coding DNA: TGTGCCAGCACCCCTAGCCCGAATCAGCCCCAGCATTTT. The chain has TRBV12-3 or TRBV12-4 and TRBJ1-5; D remains ambiguous. The CDR3 covers 13 residues. Trimming took 7 bases from V and 4 from J, leaving 11 bases between them.